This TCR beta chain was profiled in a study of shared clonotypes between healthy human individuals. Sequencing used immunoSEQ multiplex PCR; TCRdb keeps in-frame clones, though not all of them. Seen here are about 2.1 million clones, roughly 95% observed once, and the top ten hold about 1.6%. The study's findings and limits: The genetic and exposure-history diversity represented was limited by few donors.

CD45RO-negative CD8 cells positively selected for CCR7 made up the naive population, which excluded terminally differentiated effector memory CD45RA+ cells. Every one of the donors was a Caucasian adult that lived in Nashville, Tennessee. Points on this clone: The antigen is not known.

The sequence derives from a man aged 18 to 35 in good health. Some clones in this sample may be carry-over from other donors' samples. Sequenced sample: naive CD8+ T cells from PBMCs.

The CDR3 DNA reads TGTGCCAGCAGCCAAACCCTTCAGGGAGGGGGCTATGGCTACACCTTC. This encodes CASSQTLQGGGYGYTF. The chain combines TRBV14 with TRBJ1-2, with D maybe TRBD1 (6 bases). Trimming took 2 bases from V and 4 from J, leaving 17 bases between them. Germline CDR1 is SGHDN and CDR2 is FVKESK. This CDR3 comprises 16 residues.